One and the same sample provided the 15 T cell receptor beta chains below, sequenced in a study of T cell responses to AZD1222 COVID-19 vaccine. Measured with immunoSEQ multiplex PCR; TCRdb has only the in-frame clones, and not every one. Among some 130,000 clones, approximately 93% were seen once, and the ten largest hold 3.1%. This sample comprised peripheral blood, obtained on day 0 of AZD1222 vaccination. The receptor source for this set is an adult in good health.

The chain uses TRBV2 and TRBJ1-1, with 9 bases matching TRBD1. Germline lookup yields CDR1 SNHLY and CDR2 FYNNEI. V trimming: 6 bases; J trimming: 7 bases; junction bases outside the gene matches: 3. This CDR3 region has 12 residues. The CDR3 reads CASSWDRDEAFF. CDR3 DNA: TGTGCCAGCAGCTGGGACAGGGATGAAGCTTTCTTT.

CDR3 in DNA: TGTGCCAGCAGCTCGGGGACAGCTAACTATGGCTACACCTTC. Translated: CASSSGTANYGYTF. The rearrangement uses TRBV5-6 and TRBJ1-2, with TRBD1 matching over 7 bases. V was clipped by 3 bases and J by 0 bases; unmatched bases: 2. In germline, CDR1 is SGHDT, CDR2 YYEEEE. This CDR3 has 14 amino acids.

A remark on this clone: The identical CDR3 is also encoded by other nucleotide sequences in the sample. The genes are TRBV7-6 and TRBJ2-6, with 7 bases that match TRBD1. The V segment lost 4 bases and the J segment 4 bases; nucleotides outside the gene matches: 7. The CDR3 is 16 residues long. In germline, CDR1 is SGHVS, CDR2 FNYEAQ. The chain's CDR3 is CASSSTGLRGANVLTF. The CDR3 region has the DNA TGTGCCAGCAGCTCGACAGGGCTACGAGGGGCCAACGTCCTGACTTTC.

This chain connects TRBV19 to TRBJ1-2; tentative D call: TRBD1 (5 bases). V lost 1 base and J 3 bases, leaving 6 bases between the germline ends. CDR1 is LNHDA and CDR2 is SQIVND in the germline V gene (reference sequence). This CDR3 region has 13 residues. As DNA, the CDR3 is TGTGCCAGTAGTATAGCCAGGGACTATGGCTACACCTTC. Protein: CASSIARDYGYTF.

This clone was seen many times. This chain's CDR3 is CASSFTAPGGDTQYF. Here the CDR3 DNA reads TGTGCCAGCAGCTTTACAGCCCCCGGCGGCGATACGCAGTATTTT. This rearrangement joins TRBV7-8 to TRBJ2-3; D is uncertain. Trimming stripped 3 bases from V and 6 bases from J, with 16 bases between. Germline CDR1 and CDR2: SGHVS and FQNEAQ. The CDR3 contains 15 residues.

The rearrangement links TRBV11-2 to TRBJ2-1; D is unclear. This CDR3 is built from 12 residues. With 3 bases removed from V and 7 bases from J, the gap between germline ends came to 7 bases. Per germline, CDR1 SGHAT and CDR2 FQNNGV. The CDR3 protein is CASSFLGNEQFF. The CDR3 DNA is TGTGCCAGCAGCTTCTTGGGGAATGAGCAGTTCTTC.

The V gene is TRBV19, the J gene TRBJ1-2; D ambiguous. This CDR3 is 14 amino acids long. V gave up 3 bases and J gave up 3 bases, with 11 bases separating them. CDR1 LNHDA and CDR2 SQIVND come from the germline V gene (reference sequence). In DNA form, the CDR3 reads TGTGCCAGTAGTATGGTTCATCGGGACTATGGCTACACCTTC. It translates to CASSMVHRDYGYTF.

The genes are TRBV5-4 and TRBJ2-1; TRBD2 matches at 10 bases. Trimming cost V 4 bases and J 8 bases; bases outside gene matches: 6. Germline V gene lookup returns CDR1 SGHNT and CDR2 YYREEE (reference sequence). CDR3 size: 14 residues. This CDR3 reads CASSPGLATDEQFF. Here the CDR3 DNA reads TGTGCCAGCAGCCCGGGACTAGCGACGGATGAGCAGTTCTTC.

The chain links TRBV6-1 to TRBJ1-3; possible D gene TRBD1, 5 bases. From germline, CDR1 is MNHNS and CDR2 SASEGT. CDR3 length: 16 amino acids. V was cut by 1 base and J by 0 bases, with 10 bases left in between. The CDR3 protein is CASSEGAGYSGNTIYF. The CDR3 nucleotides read TGTGCCAGCAGTGAAGGGGCAGGGTACTCTGGAAACACCATATATTTT.

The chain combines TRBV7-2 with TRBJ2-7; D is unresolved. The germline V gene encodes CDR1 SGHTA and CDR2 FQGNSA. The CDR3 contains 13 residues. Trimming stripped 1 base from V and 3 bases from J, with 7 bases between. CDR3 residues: CASSLGRNYEQYF. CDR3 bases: TGTGCCAGCAGCTTAGGCCGAAACTACGAGCAGTACTTC.

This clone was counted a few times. CDR3 bases: TGCAGTGCTAGTGGTAGGGGAGACACTGAAGCTTTCTTT. This gives the protein CSASGRGDTEAFF. This rearrangement joins TRBV20-1 to TRBJ1-1; TRBD1 might be the D (5 bases). In germline, CDR1 is DFQATT, CDR2 SNEGSKA (reference sequence). With 3 bases removed from V and 3 bases from J, the gap between germline ends came to 11 bases. The CDR3 has 13 residues.

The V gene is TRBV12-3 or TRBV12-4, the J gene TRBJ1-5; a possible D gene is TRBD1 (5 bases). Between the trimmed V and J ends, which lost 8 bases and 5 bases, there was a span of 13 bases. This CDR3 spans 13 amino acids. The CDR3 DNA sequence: TGTGCCAGCCGGGACGGTGGGGATCAGCCCCAGCATTTT. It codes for CASRDGGDQPQHF.

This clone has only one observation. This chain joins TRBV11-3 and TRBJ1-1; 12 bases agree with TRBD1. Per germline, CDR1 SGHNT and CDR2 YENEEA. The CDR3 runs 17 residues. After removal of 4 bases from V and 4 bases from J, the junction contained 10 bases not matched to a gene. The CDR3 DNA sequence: TGTGCCAGCAGCTCAGCCCCCGGGACAGGGGGCATCACTGAAGCTTTCTTT. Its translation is CASSSAPGTGGITEAFF.

CDR3 sequence: CATHRDMNQPQHF. The CDR3 DNA reads TGTGCCACCCACCGGGACATGAATCAGCCCCAGCATTTT. The V gene is TRBV28, the J gene TRBJ1-5, with a tentative D call TRBD1 (6 bases). The CDR3 has 13 amino acids. V lost 10 bases and J 4 bases, leaving 14 bases between the germline ends. Germline assignment: CDR1 MDHEN and CDR2 SYDVKM.

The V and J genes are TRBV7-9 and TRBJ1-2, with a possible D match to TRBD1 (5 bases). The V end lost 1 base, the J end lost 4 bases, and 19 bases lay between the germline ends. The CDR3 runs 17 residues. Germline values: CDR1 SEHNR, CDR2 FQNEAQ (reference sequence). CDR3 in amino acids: CASSLDAGQGGLYGYTF. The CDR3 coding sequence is TGTGCCAGCAGCTTAGATGCAGGGCAGGGAGGGCTCTATGGCTACACCTTC.